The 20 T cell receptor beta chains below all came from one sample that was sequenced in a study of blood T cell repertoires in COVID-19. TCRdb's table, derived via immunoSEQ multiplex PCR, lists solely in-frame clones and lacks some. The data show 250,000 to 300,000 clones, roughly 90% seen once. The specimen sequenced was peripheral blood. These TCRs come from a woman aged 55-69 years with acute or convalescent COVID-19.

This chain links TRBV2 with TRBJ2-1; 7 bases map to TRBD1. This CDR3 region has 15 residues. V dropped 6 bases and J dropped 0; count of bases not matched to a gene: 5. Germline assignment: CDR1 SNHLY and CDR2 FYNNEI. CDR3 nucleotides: TGTGCCAGCAGCCTGGACAGGAGCTCCTACAATGAGCAGTTCTTC. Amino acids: CASSLDRSSYNEQFF.

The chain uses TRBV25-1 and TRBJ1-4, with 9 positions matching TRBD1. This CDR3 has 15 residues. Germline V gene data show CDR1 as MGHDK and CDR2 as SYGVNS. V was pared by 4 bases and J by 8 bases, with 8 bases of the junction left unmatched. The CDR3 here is CASSGGGQGREKLFF. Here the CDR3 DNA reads TGTGCCAGCAGTGGGGGGGGACAGGGAAGGGAAAAACTGTTTTTT.

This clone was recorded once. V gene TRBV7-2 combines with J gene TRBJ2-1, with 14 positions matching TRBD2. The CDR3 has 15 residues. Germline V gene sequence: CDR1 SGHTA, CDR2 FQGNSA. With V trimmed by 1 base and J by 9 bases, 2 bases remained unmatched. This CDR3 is CASSLGLAGGGEQFF. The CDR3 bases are TGTGCCAGCAGCTTAGGACTAGCGGGAGGGGGTGAGCAGTTCTTC.

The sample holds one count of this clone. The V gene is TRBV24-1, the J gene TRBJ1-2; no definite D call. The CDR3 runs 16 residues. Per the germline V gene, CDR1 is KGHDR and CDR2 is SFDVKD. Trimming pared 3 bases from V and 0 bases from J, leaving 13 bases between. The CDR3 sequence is CATSDGRRISNYGYTF. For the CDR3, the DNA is TGTGCCACCAGTGATGGGCGCCGGATATCTAACTATGGCTACACCTTC.

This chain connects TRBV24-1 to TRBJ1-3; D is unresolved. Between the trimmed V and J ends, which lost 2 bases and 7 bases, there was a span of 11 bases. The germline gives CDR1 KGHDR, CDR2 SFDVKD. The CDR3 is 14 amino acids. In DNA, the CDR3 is TGTGCCACCAGTGATTCCGGACGCGGGAACACCATATATTTT. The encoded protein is CATSDSGRGNTIYF.

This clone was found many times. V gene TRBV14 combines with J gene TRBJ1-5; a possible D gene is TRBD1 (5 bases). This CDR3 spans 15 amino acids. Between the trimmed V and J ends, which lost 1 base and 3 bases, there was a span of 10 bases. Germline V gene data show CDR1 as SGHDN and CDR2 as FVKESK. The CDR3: CASSQVGASNQPQHF. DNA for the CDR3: TGTGCCAGCAGCCAAGTTGGGGCTTCCAATCAGCCCCAGCATTTT.

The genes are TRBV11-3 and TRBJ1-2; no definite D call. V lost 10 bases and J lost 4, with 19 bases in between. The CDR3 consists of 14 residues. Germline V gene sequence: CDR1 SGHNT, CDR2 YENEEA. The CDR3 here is CATTLWEGTYGYTF. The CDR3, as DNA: TGTGCCACGACCCTTTGGGAGGGAACCTATGGCTACACCTTC.

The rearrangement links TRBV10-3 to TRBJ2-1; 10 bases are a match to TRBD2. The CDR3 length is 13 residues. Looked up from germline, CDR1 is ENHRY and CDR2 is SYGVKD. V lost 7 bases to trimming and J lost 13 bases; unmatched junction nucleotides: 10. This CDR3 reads CAIMPAGGRFQFF. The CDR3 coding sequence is TGTGCCATCATGCCAGCGGGGGGGCGCTTCCAGTTCTTC.

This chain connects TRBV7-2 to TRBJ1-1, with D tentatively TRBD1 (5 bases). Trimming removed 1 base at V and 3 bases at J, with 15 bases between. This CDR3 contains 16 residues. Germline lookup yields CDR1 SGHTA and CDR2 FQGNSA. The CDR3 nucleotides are TGTGCCAGCAGCTTAGGGTCTTGGGTAGGGGACACTGAAGCTTTCTTT. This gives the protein CASSLGSWVGDTEAFF.

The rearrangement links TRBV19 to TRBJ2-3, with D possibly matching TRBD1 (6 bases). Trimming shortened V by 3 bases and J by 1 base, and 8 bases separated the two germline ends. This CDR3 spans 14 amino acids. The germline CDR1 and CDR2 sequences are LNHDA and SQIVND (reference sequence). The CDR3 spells CASSIAGGTDTQYF. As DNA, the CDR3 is TGTGCCAGTAGTATTGCAGGGGGCACAGATACGCAGTATTTT.

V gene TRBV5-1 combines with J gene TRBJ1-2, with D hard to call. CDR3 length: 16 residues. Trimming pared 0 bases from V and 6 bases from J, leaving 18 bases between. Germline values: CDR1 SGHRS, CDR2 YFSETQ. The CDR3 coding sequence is TGCGCCAGCAGCTTGGTAGGGAGTCTAAAGGGAAATGGCTACACCTTC. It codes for CASSLVGSLKGNGYTF.

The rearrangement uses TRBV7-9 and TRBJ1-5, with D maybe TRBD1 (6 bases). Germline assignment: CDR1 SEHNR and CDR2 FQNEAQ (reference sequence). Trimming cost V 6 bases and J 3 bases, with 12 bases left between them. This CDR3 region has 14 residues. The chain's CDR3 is CASSLRDTNQPQHF. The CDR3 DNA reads TGTGCCAGCAGTCTTAGGGACACCAATCAGCCCCAGCATTTT.

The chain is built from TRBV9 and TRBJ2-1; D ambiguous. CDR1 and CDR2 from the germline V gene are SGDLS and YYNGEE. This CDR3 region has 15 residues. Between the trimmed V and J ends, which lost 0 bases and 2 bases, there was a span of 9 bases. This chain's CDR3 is CASSVGAGTYNEQFF. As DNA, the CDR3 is TGTGCCAGCAGCGTAGGGGCAGGTACCTACAATGAGCAGTTCTTC.

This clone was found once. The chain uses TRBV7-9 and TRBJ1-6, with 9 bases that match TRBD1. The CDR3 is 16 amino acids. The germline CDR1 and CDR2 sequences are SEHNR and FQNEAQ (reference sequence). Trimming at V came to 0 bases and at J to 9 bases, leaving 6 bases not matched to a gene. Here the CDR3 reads CASSLAGTGISSPLHF. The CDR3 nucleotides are TGTGCCAGCAGCTTAGCCGGGACAGGGATCAGTTCACCCCTCCACTTT.

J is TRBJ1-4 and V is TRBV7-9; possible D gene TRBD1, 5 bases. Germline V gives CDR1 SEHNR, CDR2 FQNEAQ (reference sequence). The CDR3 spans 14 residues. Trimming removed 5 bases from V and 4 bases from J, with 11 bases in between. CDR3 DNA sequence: TGTGCCAGCAGCCCAGACAGACATAATGAAAAACTGTTTTTT. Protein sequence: CASSPDRHNEKLFF.

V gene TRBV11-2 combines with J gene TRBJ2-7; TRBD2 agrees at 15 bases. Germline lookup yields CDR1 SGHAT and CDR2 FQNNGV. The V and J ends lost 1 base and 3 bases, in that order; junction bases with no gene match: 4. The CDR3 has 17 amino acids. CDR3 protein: CASSLGTSGGARYEQYF. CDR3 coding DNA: TGTGCCAGCAGCTTAGGGACTAGCGGGGGGGCTCGCTACGAGCAGTACTTC.

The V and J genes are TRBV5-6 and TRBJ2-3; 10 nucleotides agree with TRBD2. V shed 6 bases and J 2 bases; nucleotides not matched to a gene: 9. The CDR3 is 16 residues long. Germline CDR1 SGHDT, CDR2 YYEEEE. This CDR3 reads CASMPSGSYLTDTQYF. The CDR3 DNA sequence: TGTGCCAGCATGCCTAGCGGGAGCTACCTCACAGATACGCAGTATTTT.

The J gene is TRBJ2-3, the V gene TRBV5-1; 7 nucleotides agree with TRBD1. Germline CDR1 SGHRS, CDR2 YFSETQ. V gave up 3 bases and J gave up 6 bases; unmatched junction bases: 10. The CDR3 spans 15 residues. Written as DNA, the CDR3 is TGCGCCAGCAGCTGGTCACAGGGGCCCGGGGATACGCAGTATTTT. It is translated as CASSWSQGPGDTQYF.

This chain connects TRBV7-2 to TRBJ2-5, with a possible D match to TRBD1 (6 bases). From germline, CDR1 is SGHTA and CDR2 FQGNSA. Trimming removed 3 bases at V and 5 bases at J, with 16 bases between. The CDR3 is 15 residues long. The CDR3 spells CASSLGSGGRETQYF. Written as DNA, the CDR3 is TGTGCCAGCAGCTTGGGGAGTGGGGGCCGGGAGACCCAGTACTTC.

CDR3 in DNA: TGTGCCAGCAGTCCTCCGGGACAGGGAAGCCGCAACACCTTC. Residues: CASSPPGQGSRNTF. The rearrangement joins TRBV28 to TRBJ1-2; 9 nucleotides line up with TRBD1. This CDR3 is built from 14 residues. Germline lookup yields CDR1 MDHEN and CDR2 SYDVKM. V lost 5 bases to trimming and J lost 12 bases; unmatched junction nucleotides: 13.